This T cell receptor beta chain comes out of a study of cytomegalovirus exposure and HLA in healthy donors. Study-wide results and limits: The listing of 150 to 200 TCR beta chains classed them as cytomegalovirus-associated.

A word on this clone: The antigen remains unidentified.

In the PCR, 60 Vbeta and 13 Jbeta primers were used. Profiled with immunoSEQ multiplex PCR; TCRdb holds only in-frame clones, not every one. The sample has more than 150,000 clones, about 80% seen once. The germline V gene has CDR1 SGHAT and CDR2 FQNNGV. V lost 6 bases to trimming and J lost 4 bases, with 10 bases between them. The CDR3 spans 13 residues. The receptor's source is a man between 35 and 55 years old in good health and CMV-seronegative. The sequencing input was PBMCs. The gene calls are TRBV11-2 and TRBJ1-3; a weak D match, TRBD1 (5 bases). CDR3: CASSDSSGNTIYF. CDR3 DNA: TGTGCCAGCAGTGACAGTTCCGGAAACACCATATATTTT.